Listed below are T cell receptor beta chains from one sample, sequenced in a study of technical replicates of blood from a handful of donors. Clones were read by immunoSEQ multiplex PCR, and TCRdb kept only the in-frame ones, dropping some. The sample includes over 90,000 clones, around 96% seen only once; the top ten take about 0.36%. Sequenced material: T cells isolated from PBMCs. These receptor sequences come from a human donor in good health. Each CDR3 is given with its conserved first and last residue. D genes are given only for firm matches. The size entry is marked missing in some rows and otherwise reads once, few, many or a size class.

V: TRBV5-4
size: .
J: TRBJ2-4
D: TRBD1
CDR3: CASSLGQGVQNIQYF
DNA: TGTGCCAGCAGCTTGGGTCAGGGGGTTCAAAACATTCAGTACTTC

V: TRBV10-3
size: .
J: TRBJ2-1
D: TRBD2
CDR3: CAIRGGREDPNEQFF
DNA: TGTGCCATCAGGGGGGGGCGGGAGGACCCGAATGAGCAGTTCTTC

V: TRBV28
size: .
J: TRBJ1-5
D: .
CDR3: CASSLLESNQPQHF
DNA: TGTGCCAGCAGTTTATTGGAGAGCAATCAGCCCCAGCATTTT

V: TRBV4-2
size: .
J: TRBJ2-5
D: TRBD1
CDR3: CASSQTGDQETQYF
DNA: TGTGCCAGCAGCCAGACAGGGGACCAGGAGACCCAGTACTTC

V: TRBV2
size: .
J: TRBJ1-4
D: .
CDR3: CASSDQGFPEKLFF
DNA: TGTGCCAGCAGTGACCAGGGATTTCCTGAAAAACTGTTTTTT

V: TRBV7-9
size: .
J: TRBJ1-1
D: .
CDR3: CASSHRALNTEAFF
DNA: TGTGCCAGCAGCCACAGGGCCCTGAACACTGAAGCTTTCTTT

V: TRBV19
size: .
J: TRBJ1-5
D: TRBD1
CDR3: CASTNRGKQPQHF
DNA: TGTGCCAGTACGAACAGGGGAAAACAGCCCCAGCATTTT

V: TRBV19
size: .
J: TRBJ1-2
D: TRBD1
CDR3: CASAKGAYGYTF
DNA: TGTGCCAGTGCTAAGGGGGCCTATGGCTACACCTTC

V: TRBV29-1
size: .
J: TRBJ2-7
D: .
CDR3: CSVGQALSYEQYF
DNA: TGCAGCGTTGGGCAGGCGCTATCCTACGAGCAGTACTTC

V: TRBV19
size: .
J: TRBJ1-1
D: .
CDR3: CASSLQGMGGTNTEAFF
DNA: TGTGCCAGTAGTTTACAAGGTATGGGAGGTACGAACACTGAAGCTTTCTTT

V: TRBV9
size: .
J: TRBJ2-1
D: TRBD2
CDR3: CASSVLGAGDLNEQFF
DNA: TGTGCCAGCAGCGTACTAGGGGCGGGAGACCTCAATGAGCAGTTCTTC

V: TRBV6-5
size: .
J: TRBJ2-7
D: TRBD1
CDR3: CASSIQGAGTYEQYF
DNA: TGTGCCAGCAGCATACAGGGGGCTGGGACCTACGAGCAGTACTTC

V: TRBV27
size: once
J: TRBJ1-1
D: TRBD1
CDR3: CASSRPGQYTEAFF
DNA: TGTGCCAGCAGTAGACCGGGACAGTACACTGAAGCTTTCTTT

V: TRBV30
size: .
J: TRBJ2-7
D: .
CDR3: CAWSVSAGALLEQYF
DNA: TGTGCCTGGAGTGTAAGCGCGGGGGCGCTACTCGAGCAGTACTTC

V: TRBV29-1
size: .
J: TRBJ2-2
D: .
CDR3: CSVQGGELFF
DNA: TGCAGCGTTCAGGGCGGGGAGCTGTTTTTT

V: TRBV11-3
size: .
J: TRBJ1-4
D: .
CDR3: CASSFQGVGEKLFF
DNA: TGTGCCAGCAGCTTCCAAGGGGTCGGTGAAAAACTGTTTTTT

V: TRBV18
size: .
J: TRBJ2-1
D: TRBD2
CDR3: CASSQAGVTNSYNEQFF
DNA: TGTGCCAGCTCACAGGCGGGAGTTACCAACTCCTACAATGAGCAGTTCTTC

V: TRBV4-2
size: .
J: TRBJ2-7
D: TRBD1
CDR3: CASSSLSGTGYEQYF
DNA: TGTGCCAGCAGCTCATTATCCGGGACAGGCTACGAGCAGTACTTC

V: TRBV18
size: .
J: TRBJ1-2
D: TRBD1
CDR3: CASSPGGQEKNGYTF
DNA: TGTGCCAGCTCACCAGGGGGACAGGAGAAGAATGGCTACACCTTC

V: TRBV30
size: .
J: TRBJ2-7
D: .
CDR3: CAWRGTGNSGEQYF
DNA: TGTGCCTGGCGTGGAACAGGGAACTCGGGCGAGCAGTACTTC